The rows below give T cell receptor beta chains drawn from one sample of a study of patients and donors after allogeneic stem cell transplantation. Each CDR3 protein gets one entry after TCRdb re-called the RT-PCR reads with MiXCR. The sample lists some 880,000 distinct CDR3 sequences; around 17% were seen once. Sequences were obtained from blood, either unsorted or a sorted T cell fraction (not recorded which). The receptors were sampled from a human donor who was either an allogeneic HSCT recipient or a stem cell or donor lymphocyte infusion donor (not recorded which). It is not recorded whose cells these are; they may come from a transplant donor. CDR3s include the opening cysteine and the closing phenylalanine or tryptophan. Fields, in order: J gene, V gene, clone size, D gene, CDR3 protein, CDR3 DNA. A D gene is named only where the DNA matches it firmly. A row's size may be missing; if present it is once, few, many or a size class.

>TRBJ1-5|TRBV12-3/TRBV12-4|few|NA
CASRPRGGNQPQHF
TGTGCCAGCAGGCCCAGGGGTGGCAATCAGCCCCAGCATTTT
>TRBJ1-2|TRBV29-1|NA|NA
CSVEGYPNYGYTF
TGCAGCGTTGAAGGGTATCCTAACTATGGCTACACCTTC
>TRBJ2-7|TRBV5-1|few|TRBD2
CASSLEIAGEREQYF
TGCGCCAGCAGCTTGGAGATAGCGGGAGAGAGGGAGCAGTACTTC
>TRBJ1-1|TRBV15|NA|NA
CATSRDIGEGGKSEAFF
TGTGCCACCAGCAGAGATATAGGTGAAGGGGGTAAGTCTGAAGCTTTCTTT
>TRBJ1-2|TRBV12-3/TRBV12-4|NA|NA
CASTPEPETYYGYTF
TGTGCCAGCACGCCAGAGCCAGAAACGTACTATGGCTACACCTTC
>TRBJ2-3|TRBV11-3|NA|NA
CASSLLPGGTQYF
TGTGCCAGCAGCTTACTTCCCGGGGGTACGCAGTATTTT
>TRBJ2-7|TRBV9|NA|NA
CASSVRMDGEQYF
TGTGCCAGCAGCGTAAGAATGGACGGCGAGCAGTACTTC
>TRBJ2-2|TRBV5-1|few|NA
CASSLSLARTADNTGELFF
TGCGCCAGCAGCTTGAGTTTAGCCCGGACGGCTGACAACACCGGGGAGCTGTTTTTT
>TRBJ1-1|TRBV18|NA|NA
CASSPNRGQNTEAFF
TGTGCCAGCTCACCAAACCGCGGGCAGAATACCGAAGCTTTCTTT
>TRBJ2-5|TRBV20-1|few|NA
CSARDEAHKQETQYF
TGCAGTGCTAGAGATGAAGCGCACAAACAAGAGACCCAGTACTTC
>TRBJ2-5|TRBV29-1|NA|NA
CSVYDGLMETQYF
TGCAGCGTTTATGATGGCCTAATGGAGACCCAGTACTTC
>TRBJ2-1|TRBV6-5|few|NA
CASSYPPEAEPSYNEQFF
TGTGCCAGCAGTTACCCTCCCGAAGCGGAGCCCTCCTACAATGAGCAGTTCTTC
>TRBJ1-5|TRBV25-1|few|TRBD1
CASSVMGQGDQPQHF
TGTGCCAGCAGTGTAATGGGACAGGGCGATCAGCCCCAGCATTTT
>TRBJ2-5|TRBV20-1|few|NA
CSATTRKETQYF
TGCAGTGCTACAACTAGAAAAGAGACCCAGTACTTC
>TRBJ2-7|TRBV12-3/TRBV12-4|many|NA
CASSPRGNEQYF
TGTGCCAGCAGTCCCCGGGGGAACGAGCAGTACTTC
>TRBJ1-4|TRBV10-3|NA|TRBD1
CAISGTGGNEKLFF
TGTGCCATCAGTGGAACAGGGGGTAATGAAAAACTGTTTTTT
>TRBJ1-1|TRBV29-1|many|NA
CSVPAGRMNTEAFF
TGCAGCGTCCCTGCTGGGAGAATGAACACTGAAGCTTTCTTT
>TRBJ2-1|TRBV2|few|TRBD1
CASSGQGIGAYNEQFF
TGTGCCAGCAGCGGACAGGGGATAGGGGCCTACAATGAGCAGTTCTTC
>TRBJ2-3|TRBV24-1|many|TRBD2
CATSDLPGLAGGRNTQYF
TGTGCCACCAGTGATTTGCCGGGACTAGCGGGAGGGCGGAATACGCAGTATTTT
>TRBJ2-7|TRBV28|many|NA
CASSLSRGAEQYF
TGTGCCAGCAGTTTATCCCGGGGCGCCGAGCAGTACTTC
>TRBJ2-3|TRBV6-1|few|NA
CASTGGRDTDTQYF
TGTGCCAGCACAGGTGGGAGAGACACAGATACGCAGTATTTT
>TRBJ2-7|TRBV12-3/TRBV12-4|NA|TRBD2
CASSPPWTSGAYEQYF
TGTGCCAGCAGCCCTCCCTGGACTAGCGGGGCCTACGAGCAGTACTTC
>TRBJ2-1|TRBV30|NA|TRBD2
CAWTGLAGIYNEQFF
TGTGCCTGGACCGGACTAGCGGGAATTTACAATGAGCAGTTCTTC
>TRBJ2-7|TRBV6-1|NA|NA
CASRIIRDSYEQYF
TGTGCCAGCAGGATCATACGGGATTCCTACGAGCAGTACTTC
>TRBJ2-1|TRBV20-1|NA|NA
CSAREAGPRGNEQFF
TGCAGTGCTAGAGAGGCGGGACCCAGGGGGAATGAGCAGTTCTTC
>TRBJ2-7|TRBV7-9|few|NA
CASSLTGPGEQYF
TGTGCCAGCAGCTTGACTGGGCCTGGCGAGCAGTACTTC